This entry concerns a single T cell receptor beta chain. This entry belongs to a study of blood T cell repertoires in COVID-19. Across the whole study: Whether acute or convalescent, the COVID-19 samples came from the United States, Italy and Spain. From T cells, B-cell-depleted T cells, or PBMCs came the material, which was cDNA or gDNA.

The CDR3 spans 16 residues. Trimming stripped 3 bases from V and 0 bases from J, with 11 bases between. Germline loops: CDR1 SGHTA, CDR2 FQGTGA. In the original processing: Amplification with reference gene primers provided the estimates of nucleated cell counts. The data were produced by immunoSEQ multiplex PCR, yet TCRdb's version contains in-frame clones alone and is incomplete. V, J and clone size are taken as reported in that table, and D and trimming were inferred from the DNA itself. The profile shows approximately 70,000 clones, almost 90% of them singletons. The J gene is TRBJ2-2, the V gene TRBV7-3, with D hard to call. The TCR comes from a human donor in a cohort sampled during active COVID-19. The sample was peripheral blood. The CDR3 DNA reads as TGTGCCAGCAGCTTGACTTCATTCGCGAACACCGGGGAGCTGTTTTTT. Encoded protein: CASSLTSFANTGELFF.